The 9 T cell receptor beta chains given below trace back to one sample, sequenced in a study of OX40 agonist ivuxolimab in advanced cancers. Receptors were amplified or captured by the immunoSEQ multiplex PCR assay. As stored in TCRdb, this immuneACCESS dataset retains in-frame rearrangements with V and J assigned. A fraction of the clones does not appear; measured against another copy, unresolved V genes explain less than half of the discrepancy, and the remainder lacks a known reason. This sample comprises about 97,000 clones, roughly nine tenths of them detected only once. The ten most abundant clones make up roughly 5% of the sample. The sample consisted of CD4+ or CD8+ T cells sorted from blood, taken in a trial of the OX40 agonist ivuxolimab. These receptor sequences come from an adult with an advanced solid tumor such as melanoma, head and neck, liver or kidney cancer.

This clone was picked up one time. This chain joins TRBV6-5 and TRBJ1-6; 7 bases match TRBD1. The CDR3 loop spans 15 amino acids. The junction had 8 bases not matched to a gene; V was cut back by 5 bases and J by 7 bases. Looked up from germline, CDR1 is MNHEY and CDR2 is SVGAGI. In DNA form, the CDR3 reads TGTGCCAGCAGTCTGGACAGGCGGGGAAATTCACCCCTCCACTTT. Protein product: CASSLDRRGNSPLHF.

The sample holds one count of this clone. The V gene is TRBV5-1, the J gene TRBJ2-5, with 8 bases matching TRBD1. CDR1 and CDR2 from the germline V gene are SGHRS and YFSETQ. CDR3 length: 15 residues. The trim removed 4 bases at V and 5 bases at J, leaving 10 bases unmatched. The CDR3 DNA is TGCGCCAGCAGCCAATTACCAGGGGGCTGGGAGACCCAGTACTTC. This gives the protein CASSQLPGGWETQYF. Complete variable domain (other parts from reference TRBV5-1 and TRBJ2-5): KAGVTQTPRYLIKTRGQQVTLSCSPISGHRSVSWYQQTPGQGLQFLFEYFSETQRNKGNFPGRFSGRQFSNSRSEMNVSTLELGDSALYLCASSQLPGGWETQYFGPGTRLLVL.

This clone was seen just once. The chain couples TRBV6-4 to TRBJ1-2; D ambiguous. V lost 6 bases to trimming and J lost 4 bases, with 12 bases between them. CDR3 length: 13 residues. Germline assignment: CDR1 MRHNA and CDR2 SNTAGT. CDR3 nucleotide sequence: TGTGCCAGCAGCGCCCGACATGGCTATGGCTACACCTTC. It is translated as CASSARHGYGYTF.

The V gene is TRBV18, the J gene TRBJ2-3; D is possibly TRBD1 (5 bases). The CDR3 covers 14 residues. Germline lookup yields CDR1 KGHSH and CDR2 LQKENI. V lost 2 bases and J 5 bases, leaving 11 bases between the germline ends. The CDR3 DNA follows: TGTGCCAGCTCACCAAGACAGAGTATAGATACGCAGTATTTT. Encoded protein: CASSPRQSIDTQYF.

The CDR3, as DNA: TGTGCCAGTAAATCGGGGAACACTGAAGCTTTCTTT. Translating gives CASKSGNTEAFF. The chain is built from TRBV30 and TRBJ1-1; D uncertain. The CDR3 contains 12 residues. V dropped 8 bases and J dropped 1 base, with 11 bases sitting between them. Germline V lookup: CDR1 GTSNPN, CDR2 SVGIG (reference sequence).

The genes are TRBV5-4 and TRBJ1-1; TRBD1 matches at 9 bases. The trim removed 4 bases at V and 7 bases at J, leaving 5 bases unmatched. In germline, CDR1 is SGHNT, CDR2 YYREEE (reference sequence). The CDR3 is made up of 13 amino acids. The CDR3 coding sequence is TGTGCCAGCAGCAGGGACAGGGACGGTGAAGCTTTCTTT. Translating it yields CASSRDRDGEAFF.

The V and J genes are TRBV5-1 and TRBJ1-2; D possibly corresponds to TRBD1 (5 bases). The V gene lost 0 bases and the J gene lost 4 bases, with 10 bases spanning the gap. There are 14 residues in the CDR3. CDR1 and CDR2 (germline): SGHRS, YFSETQ. CDR3 nucleotides: TGCGCCAGCAGCTTGGCCCCGGGGCTCTATGGCTACACCTTC. It yields the protein CASSLAPGLYGYTF. Combining the CDR3 with reference TRBV5-1 and TRBJ1-2 gives the whole variable domain KAGVTQTPRYLIKTRGQQVTLSCSPISGHRSVSWYQQTPGQGLQFLFEYFSETQRNKGNFPGRFSGRQFSNSRSEMNVSTLELGDSALYLCASSLAPGLYGYTFGSGTRLTVV.

This chain uses TRBV5-6 with TRBJ1-4; weak D call: TRBD1 (6 bases). Trimming took 5 bases from V and 7 from J, leaving 15 bases between them. From germline, CDR1 is SGHDT and CDR2 YYEEEE. The CDR3 consists of 14 residues. DNA of the CDR3: TGTGCCAGCAGATCCAGGGGAGGGGGTGAAAAACTGTTTTTT. It is translated as CASRSRGGGEKLFF.

CDR3 in DNA: TGTGCCATTTCGGACAGGGAGAACTATGGCTACACCTTC. Its protein product is CAISDRENYGYTF. V is TRBV6-5 and J is TRBJ1-2; 8 nucleotides match TRBD1. Germline trimming cut 10 bases from V and 2 bases from J; bases unmatched to any gene: 6. CDR3 length: 13 amino acids. CDR1 is MNHEY, CDR2 SVGAGI, per germline.